This T cell receptor (beta chain) was captured by sequencing in a study of cytomegalovirus exposure and HLA in healthy donors. Whole-study findings and limits: Among TCR beta chains, those listed as cytomegalovirus-associated numbered 164. Researchers reported in a later analysis that a missense DCLRE1C variant was tied to TCR beta V- and J-gene trimming.

PCR amplification relied on 60 Vbeta primers (plus 13 Jbeta primers). Clones were sequenced by immunoSEQ multiplex PCR, and TCRdb holds only the in-frame ones, with some missing. The profile covers 150,000 to 200,000 clones, with less than 90% appearing a single time and around 4.3% taken by the ten largest. A remark on this clone: Its cognate antigen is unknown.

This CDR3 comprises 13 residues. From germline, CDR1 is KGHSH and CDR2 LQKENI. V was shortened by 4 bases and J by 3 bases, with 7 bases between the two germline ends. This clonotype was obtained from a woman in her fifties or sixties in good health and CMV-seropositive. Sequencing was carried out using PBMCs. The chain couples TRBV18 to TRBJ1-5; the D is unclear. The CDR3 region has the DNA TGTGCCAGCTCACTAGAGTACAATCAGCCCCAGCATTTT. Translation gives CASSLEYNQPQHF.